Below, 23 T cell receptor beta chains from the same sample are listed, as sequenced in a study of T cell responses to AZD1222 COVID-19 vaccine. Profiled with immunoSEQ multiplex PCR; TCRdb holds only in-frame clones, not every one. The sample lists 160,000 or so clones, approximately 90% occurring once. Sequences were derived from peripheral blood, sampled on day 0 of AZD1222 vaccination. The receptor set was obtained from an adult in good health.

The rearrangement uses TRBV27 and TRBJ1-4, with D unclear. V lost 0 bases, J lost 10 bases, and 9 bases lay in between. Germline V gives CDR1 MNHEY, CDR2 SMNVEV (reference sequence). CDR3 length: 13 amino acids. For the CDR3, the DNA is TGTGCCAGCAGTTTATCTCTCGAGGGAAAACTGTTTTTT. It is translated as CASSLSLEGKLFF.

The rearrangement uses TRBV30 and TRBJ1-6, with D uncertain. The ends were cut back, 6 bases at V and 5 bases at J, with 17 bases in the middle. Germline V lookup: CDR1 GTSNPN, CDR2 SVGIG (reference sequence). CDR3 size: 15 residues. The chain's CDR3 is CACPDGGNNNSPLHF. The CDR3 DNA reads TGTGCCTGTCCCGACGGTGGGAACAATAATTCACCCCTCCACTTT.

V and J are TRBV11-2 and TRBJ2-2, with D maybe TRBD1 (6 bases). Looked up from germline, CDR1 is SGHAT and CDR2 is FQNNGV. The CDR3 runs to 14 residues. Trimming removed 6 bases at V and 2 bases at J, with 10 bases between. DNA for the CDR3: TGTGCCAGCAGGCTACAGGGAAACACCGGGGAGCTGTTTTTT. Protein sequence: CASRLQGNTGELFF.

V is TRBV7-6 and J is TRBJ1-1; the match to TRBD1 covers 9 bases. This CDR3 spans 15 amino acids. CDR1 and CDR2 (germline): SGHVS, FNYEAQ. V lost 4 bases to trimming and J lost 0 bases; unmatched junction nucleotides: 3. In DNA, the CDR3 is TGTGCCAGCAGCTCCGGACAGGGGATGAACACTGAAGCTTTCTTT. Translation: CASSSGQGMNTEAFF.

The gene calls are TRBV27 and TRBJ1-1; the D is unclear. Germline CDR1 is MNHEY and CDR2 is SMNVEV (reference sequence). The CDR3 is 16 residues long. Trimming took off 3 bases at V and 1 base at J, with 15 bases between the two ends. The CDR3 loop reads CASSLTRLGSNTEAFF. DNA of the CDR3: TGTGCCAGCAGTTTGACGCGTCTGGGGTCGAACACTGAAGCTTTCTTT.

This clone appeared a few times. In DNA, the CDR3 is TGTGCCAGCAGCGTAGAGATGGCGGCGGGGGGAACTAATGAAAAACTGTTTTTT. This encodes CASSVEMAAGGTNEKLFF. V is TRBV9 and J is TRBJ1-4, with D possibly matching TRBD1 (5 bases). This CDR3 region has 18 residues. Germline loops: CDR1 SGDLS, CDR2 YYNGEE. V lost 0 bases and J lost 1, with 16 bases in between.

The chain recombines TRBV3-1 (or the pseudogene TRBV3-2) with TRBJ1-5; D unresolved. The CDR3 contains 11 residues. V lost 0 bases, J lost 9 bases, and 3 bases lay in between. Germline values: CDR1 LGHDT, CDR2 YNNKEL (reference sequence). Here the CDR3 reads CASSQEGPQHF. CDR3 DNA: TGTGCCAGCAGCCAAGAGGGGCCCCAGCATTTT.

V usage is TRBV14 and J usage is TRBJ2-1; 9 positions agree with TRBD2. Germline V gene sequence: CDR1 SGHDN, CDR2 FVKESK. With 5 bases clipped from V and 1 base from J, the junction kept 3 bases outside the gene matches. CDR3 length: 15 amino acids. The CDR3: CASSWGLASYNEQFF. CDR3 bases: TGTGCCAGCAGCTGGGGACTAGCTTCCTACAATGAGCAGTTCTTC.

The chain has TRBV6-5 and TRBJ1-5, with D hard to call. The length of the CDR3 is 15 residues. V shed 0 bases and J shed 2 bases, with 8 bases lying between them. From germline, CDR1 is MNHEY and CDR2 SVGAGI. CDR3 residues: CASSYSSRGNQPQHF. In DNA form, the CDR3 reads TGTGCCAGCAGTTACTCCTCTAGAGGCAATCAGCCCCAGCATTTT.

The genes are TRBV9 and TRBJ2-1, with unresolved D. Germline CDR1 and CDR2: SGDLS and YYNGEE. The CDR3 loop spans 14 amino acids. The V gene lost 6 bases and the J gene lost 7 bases, with 17 bases spanning the gap. CDR3 bases: TGTGCCAGCACTGACTCCCTCTATAGGAATGAGCAGTTCTTC. This translates into CASTDSLYRNEQFF.

This clone is medium-sized. This chain connects TRBV4-1 to TRBJ2-7; 11 nucleotides match TRBD2. Germline CDR1 and CDR2: MGHRA and YSYEKL. With 3 bases clipped from V and 1 base from J, the junction kept 5 bases outside the gene matches. The CDR3 runs 16 residues. This CDR3 reads CASSQVGLADSYEQYF. The CDR3 DNA sequence: TGCGCCAGCAGCCAGGTGGGACTAGCGGATTCCTACGAGCAGTACTTC.

In DNA, the CDR3 is TGTGCCAGCAGCTCGGGACAGGCAAGCGCTGAAGCTTTCTTT. It encodes CASSSGQASAEAFF. The chain uses TRBV21-1 and TRBJ1-1; the table's D call, TRBD1, has no DNA check behind it. TRBV21-1 is assigned pseudogene status. This CDR3 is built from 14 residues.

The chain couples TRBV11-3 to TRBJ1-3; D ambiguous. The CDR3 contains 14 residues. The germline V and J ends were trimmed by 3 bases and 0 bases, with 6 bases remaining between them. The germline V gene has CDR1 SGHNT and CDR2 YENEEA. CDR3: CASSFLLSGNTIYF. The CDR3 DNA follows: TGTGCCAGCAGCTTCCTTCTCTCTGGAAACACCATATATTTT.

The chain employs TRBV18 and TRBJ1-1; D is perhaps TRBD1 (5 bases). Germline V CDR1 and CDR2: KGHSH, LQKENI. The V end lost 3 bases, the J end lost 4 bases, and 12 bases lay between the germline ends. The CDR3 runs 14 residues. CDR3 protein: CASSPPGIPTEAFF. The CDR3 nucleotides read TGTGCCAGCTCACCCCCAGGGATCCCCACTGAAGCTTTCTTT.

The CDR3 loop is CASRSRGPTSSGNTIYF. The CDR3 region has the DNA TGTGCCAGCAGGTCTCGGGGTCCCACCTCCTCTGGAAACACCATATATTTT. The genes are TRBV11-2 and TRBJ1-3; D ambiguous. Germline V gene sequence: CDR1 SGHAT, CDR2 FQNNGV. V was pared by 6 bases and J by 0 bases, with 18 bases between. The CDR3 runs 17 residues.

The J gene is TRBJ2-2, the V gene TRBV25-1; D assignment may be TRBD1 or TRBD2 (6 bases each). Germline V CDR1 and CDR2: MGHDK, SYGVNS. Trimming removed 3 bases at V and 2 bases at J, with 16 bases between. The CDR3 contains 17 residues. The CDR3 DNA reads as TGTGCCAGCAGTGAGGGGGGCGGCGGGACAAACACCGGGGAGCTGTTTTTT. It yields the protein CASSEGGGGTNTGELFF.

This clone was detected once. V usage is TRBV3-1 (or the pseudogene TRBV3-2) and J usage is TRBJ2-5; unclear D gene. CDR1 is LGHDT, CDR2 YNNKEL, per germline (reference sequence). The V gene lost 0 bases and the J gene lost 3 bases, with 23 bases spanning the gap. The CDR3 sequence is 19 residues long. Written as DNA, the CDR3 is TGTGCCAGCAGCCAAGACCCCCGAACCCCCTCGTGGCTTGAAGAGACCCAGTACTTC. It is translated as CASSQDPRTPSWLEETQYF.

This rearrangement joins TRBV6-5 to TRBJ2-1; 9 nucleotides agree with TRBD2. Unmatched junction bases numbered 6, after V lost 8 bases and J lost 4 bases. Germline-derived CDR1 and CDR2 are MNHEY and SVGAGI. The CDR3 covers 14 residues. CDR3 nucleotide sequence: TGTGCCAGCCGAGCGGGAGGACCTTACAATGAGCAGTTCTTC. It translates to CASRAGGPYNEQFF.

The gene calls are TRBV2 and TRBJ2-5; a possible D gene is TRBD1 (6 bases). V shed 2 bases and J shed 6 bases, with 13 bases lying between them. CDR3 length: 14 residues. Germline V gene sequence: CDR1 SNHLY, CDR2 FYNNEI. CDR3 nucleotides: TGTGCCAGCAGTGAAAGTGAGGGGGTCAAGACCCAGTACTTC. Translating it yields CASSESEGVKTQYF.

The V and J genes are TRBV27 and TRBJ2-3; D not resolved. Trimming removed 1 base from V and 2 bases from J, with 10 bases in between. Germline V gene data show CDR1 as MNHEY and CDR2 as SMNVEV (reference sequence). The CDR3 extends over 15 amino acids. The CDR3 reads CASSLFGRYTDTQYF. DNA of the CDR3: TGTGCCAGCAGTTTATTTGGCCGTTACACAGATACGCAGTATTTT.

This chain links TRBV6-5 with TRBJ2-7; D call uncertain. There are 13 residues in the CDR3. Trimming left V 8 bases short and J 2 bases short, with 13 bases between. In germline, CDR1 is MNHEY, CDR2 SVGAGI. CDR3 region: CASSTDSTYEQYF. In nucleotides, the CDR3 is TGTGCCAGCTCGACGGATTCAACCTACGAGCAGTACTTC.

The V gene is TRBV9, the J gene TRBJ2-2; perhaps TRBD1 as D (5 bases). In germline, CDR1 is SGDLS, CDR2 YYNGEE. Trimming cost V 0 bases and J 6 bases, with 9 bases left between them. The CDR3 extends over 14 amino acids. In DNA form, the CDR3 reads TGTGCCAGCAGCGTAGTAGGGGATGCCGGGGAGCTGTTTTTT. It translates to CASSVVGDAGELFF.

The gene calls are TRBV4-3 and TRBJ2-3; D remains unclear. Germline V CDR1 and CDR2: LGHNA, YSLEER. The CDR3 sequence is 14 residues long. Trimming removed 0 bases from V and 4 bases from J, with 8 bases in between. The CDR3 coding sequence is TGCGCCAGCAGCCAAGAGATGGGTCCAGATACGCAGTATTTT. Translation: CASSQEMGPDTQYF.